These 22 T cell receptor beta chains were sequenced from one sample in a study of blood T cells in healthy people across ages. Alongside a J-beta primer mix, a sample-barcoded 5' primer served in a second PCR lasting about 7 to 11 cycles. TCRdb processed the 5' RACE reads anew with MiXCR; each CDR3 protein has one entry. The table shows around 940,000 distinct CDR3 sequences, with roughly 47% occurring only once. Sequencing was performed on blood. The receptors stem from a woman aged 60-75 years in good health.

In its sample, this clonotype was seen once. The chain joins TRBV12-5 to TRBJ2-5; D may be TRBD1 (6 bases). Germline CDR1 is LGHNT and CDR2 is FRNRAP. The CDR3 contains 13 residues. V lost 1 base, J lost 3 bases, and 6 bases lay in between. For the CDR3, the DNA is TGTGCTAGTGGTTTGGGGACAGAAGAGACCCAGTACTTC. Protein sequence: CASGLGTEETQYF.

In the case of this clonotype: One end of the junction varies from germline; a read error may be responsible. This chain connects TRBV20-1 to TRBJ2-5; TRBD1 or TRBD2 may be the D gene (5 bases each). The V gene's germline CDR1 is DFQATT and CDR2 SNEGSKA (reference sequence). The CDR3 length is 13 residues. This CDR3 reads CSAGGESKETQCF. CDR3 in DNA: TGCAGTGCTGGGGGTGAAAGTAAAGAGACCCAGTGCTTC.

This clonotype came up a few times. V is TRBV2 and J is TRBJ2-1; TRBD1 matches 9 bases. The J segment lost 5 bases and the V segment lost 5 bases, leaving 7 bases of the junction unmatched. This CDR3 region has 15 residues. Germline CDR1 is SNHLY and CDR2 is FYNNEI. Here the CDR3 reads CASSPPGQGNNEQFF. CDR3 DNA sequence: TGTGCCAGCAGTCCCCCGGGACAGGGCAACAATGAGCAGTTCTTC.

The chain carries TRBV3-1 and TRBJ1-2, with a tentative D call TRBD1 (5 bases). The V gene's germline CDR1 is LGHDT and CDR2 YNNKEL (reference sequence). Trimming stripped 3 bases from V and 4 bases from J, with 9 bases between. The CDR3 is 13 amino acids. The CDR3 DNA sequence: TGTGCCAGCAGCCACGGGGGGGGCTATGGCTACACCTTC. Translation: CASSHGGGYGYTF.

The V gene is TRBV28, the J gene TRBJ2-7; 8 nucleotides line up with TRBD2. Germline V lookup: CDR1 MDHEN, CDR2 SYDVKM. The V segment lost 1 base and the J segment 8 bases; nucleotides outside the gene matches: 13. This CDR3 comprises 16 residues. The CDR3 reads CASSLLGTSSIVKQYF. The DNA for the CDR3 is TGTGCCAGCAGTTTATTAGGGACTAGTAGTATAGTGAAGCAGTACTTC.

There are a few counts of this clonotype. The V call is TRBV4-3, the J call TRBJ1-4, with D unresolved. The CDR3 is made up of 17 amino acids. Germline CDR1 reads LGHNA; CDR2 reads YSLEER. Trimming took 0 bases from V and 7 from J, leaving 18 bases between them. CDR3 coding DNA: TGCGCCAGCAGCCAAGATCCTGACGTTTGGCAGGCTGAAAAACTGTTTTTT. Translating gives CASSQDPDVWQAEKLFF.

This clonotype was counted between two and nine times. V is TRBV29-1 and J is TRBJ2-3; no reliable D call. Trimming took off 4 bases at V and 2 bases at J, with 10 bases between the two ends. Germline V gene data show CDR1 as SQVTM and CDR2 as ANQGSEA. This CDR3 has 13 residues. The CDR3 DNA follows: TGCAGCGTTGGGTTCGCAGCCACAGATACGCAGTATTTT. This sequence encodes CSVGFAATDTQYF.

This clonotype showed up just a few times. At one end, the junction sequence differs from germline, possibly due to a read error. The V gene is TRBV7-9, the J gene TRBJ2-7; 7 bases map to TRBD2. Germline V CDR1 and CDR2: SEHNR, FQNEAQ (reference sequence). The CDR3 totals 13 residues. The CDR3 reads CASRLAGRDEQYF. The CDR3 DNA sequence: TGTGCCAGCAGATTAGCGGGTCGCGACGAGCAGTACTTC. Variable domain in full (rest from reference TRBV7-9 and TRBJ2-7): DTGVSQNPRHKITKRGQNVTFRCDPISEHNRLYWYRQTLGQGPEFLTYFQNEAQLEKSRLLSDRFSAERPKGSFSTLEIQRTEQGDSAMYLCASRLAGRDEQYFGPGTRLTVT.

This clonotype has more than one count but fewer than ten. This chain uses TRBV3-1 with TRBJ2-7; D perhaps matches TRBD1 (5 bases). Between the trimmed V and J ends, which lost 2 bases and 1 base, there was a span of 9 bases. Germline lookup yields CDR1 LGHDT and CDR2 YNNKEL (reference sequence). This CDR3 spans 14 amino acids. CDR3 nucleotide sequence: TGTGCCAGCAGCCAACAGGGAACATCCTACGAGCAGTACTTC. Its translation is CASSQQGTSYEQYF.

This clonotype was counted between two and nine times. J is TRBJ2-7 and V is TRBV7-2; TRBD2 matches 11 bases. The CDR3 consists of 19 residues. Germline CDR1 SGHTA, CDR2 FQGNSA. V trimming: 2 bases; J trimming: 4 bases; junction bases outside the gene matches: 16. Here the CDR3 DNA reads TGTGCCAGCAGCTTAAAAATCGCGGGTGGAAGACTAGCGGGGTACGAGCAGTACTTC. This translates into CASSLKIAGGRLAGYEQYF. The entire variable domain, with the rest obtained from reference TRBV7-2 and TRBJ2-7, is as follows: GAGVSQSPSNKVTEKGKDVELRCDPISGHTALYWYRQSLGQGLEFLIYFQGNSAPDKSGLPSDRFSAERTGGSVSTLTIQRTQQEDSAVYLCASSLKIAGGRLAGYEQYFGPGTRLTVT.

V and J are TRBV5-5 and TRBJ2-6; TRBD2 is a possible D gene (5 bases). Germline values: CDR1 SGHKS, CDR2 YYEKEE (reference sequence). V lost 0 bases to trimming and J lost 2 bases, with 9 bases between them. The CDR3 runs to 16 residues. Here the CDR3 reads CASSLGTAPGANVLTF. The CDR3 nucleotides read TGTGCCAGCAGCTTGGGGACTGCCCCTGGGGCCAACGTCCTGACTTTC. The whole variable domain, remainder taken from reference TRBV5-5 and TRBJ2-6, is DAGVTQSPTHLIKTRGQQVTLRCSPISGHKSVSWYQQVLGQGPQFIFQYYEKEERGRGNFPDRFSARQFPNYSSELNVNALLLGDSALYLCASSLGTAPGANVLTFGAGSRLTVL.

The chain uses TRBV12-3 or TRBV12-4 and TRBJ2-1; D may correspond to TRBD1 or TRBD2 (5 bases each). The CDR3 length is 13 residues. The V and J ends lost 3 bases and 9 bases respectively, with 12 bases between them. The CDR3 bases are TGTGCCAGCAGTTTGGGGACCACGGTTGAGCAGTTCTTC. Amino acid sequence: CASSLGTTVEQFF.

V usage is TRBV12-3 or TRBV12-4 and J usage is TRBJ2-5; the D gene is possibly TRBD1 (6 bases). The CDR3 extends over 15 amino acids. V was pared by 4 bases and J by 4 bases, with 16 bases between. The CDR3 DNA is TGTGCCAGCAGTTGGGACACCGCCGGAGGAGAGACCCAGTACTTC. Amino acids: CASSWDTAGGETQYF.

The rearrangement joins TRBV6-6 to TRBJ1-4, with TRBD1 matching 7 bases. CDR1 is MNHNY, CDR2 SVGAGI, per germline (reference sequence). The CDR3 totals 16 residues. J was trimmed by 0 bases and V by 6 bases; bases with no gene match: 7. CDR3 bases: TGTGCCAGCAGCCGACAGGGACCTGCAACTAATGAAAAACTGTTTTTT. Translating gives CASSRQGPATNEKLFF.

This sequence joins TRBV2 and TRBJ2-5, with 10 positions matching TRBD2. Germline CDR1 SNHLY, CDR2 FYNNEI. This CDR3 is 15 amino acids long. The ends lost 6 bases at V and 11 bases at J; junction bases unmatched: 15. CDR3 sequence (DNA): TGTGCCAGCAGCTATCTAGCGGGAGTAGAAGGGGAGCAGTACTTC. Translation: CASSYLAGVEGEQYF.

The J gene is TRBJ1-2, the V gene TRBV20-1; a weak D match, TRBD1 (6 bases). In germline, CDR1 is DFQATT, CDR2 SNEGSKA (reference sequence). The germline V and J ends were trimmed by 6 bases and 7 bases, with 21 bases remaining between them. CDR3 length: 14 residues. The CDR3 DNA reads as TGCAGTGCCACAGCCCCAACAGGGCTAGGTGGCTACACCTTC. This sequence encodes CSATAPTGLGGYTF.

V gene TRBV4-1 combines with J gene TRBJ2-5; 10 bases are a match to TRBD1. The germline V gene has CDR1 MGHRA and CDR2 YSYEKL. J lost 4 bases, V lost 2 bases, and 10 bases had no gene match. The CDR3 runs to 17 residues. DNA of the CDR3: TGCGCCAGCAGCCAATGGGACAGGGGCGCCGCTAGAGAGACCCAGTACTTC. Translation gives CASSQWDRGAARETQYF.

The V call is TRBV24-1, the J call TRBJ2-5; D unclear. Germline V gives CDR1 KGHDR, CDR2 SFDVKD. The CDR3 length is 14 residues. V shed 8 bases and J shed 2 bases, with 14 bases lying between them. Written as DNA, the CDR3 is TGTGCCACCACCATAGATTCTCCTCAAGAGACCCAGTACTTC. This codes for CATTIDSPQETQYF.

The genes are TRBV12-3 or TRBV12-4 and TRBJ1-5; D remains ambiguous. The CDR3 runs 15 residues. The V end was cut by 2 bases, the J end by 2 bases, with 10 bases between. The CDR3 DNA sequence: TGTGCCAGCAGTTTACCAGCCTTCGGCAATCAGCCCCAGCATTTT. Protein: CASSLPAFGNQPQHF.

The gene calls are TRBV4-2 and TRBJ2-7; D may be TRBD2 (5 bases). Trimming left V 4 bases short and J 3 bases short, with 19 bases between. Germline V gene lookup returns CDR1 LGHNA and CDR2 YNFKEQ. This CDR3 has 16 amino acids. CDR3 amino acids: CASSLDWTAQYYEQYF. The DNA of the CDR3 is TGTGCCAGCAGCCTCGACTGGACTGCCCAATACTACGAGCAGTACTTC.

The J gene is TRBJ1-2, the V gene TRBV7-2, with 11 bases matching TRBD1. Germline V gene sequence: CDR1 SGHTA, CDR2 FQGNSA. After removal of 4 bases from V and 8 bases from J, the junction contained 9 bases not matched to a gene. The CDR3 covers 15 residues. The CDR3 nucleotides read TGTGCCAGCAGCTCACCGGACAGGGGGCAAGGAGGCTACACCTTC. Residues: CASSSPDRGQGGYTF.

The rearrangement joins TRBV6-6 to TRBJ2-5; 9 bases map to TRBD1. The V gene end was trimmed by 3 bases and the J gene end by 3 bases; junction bases not matched to a gene: 5. This CDR3 has 15 residues. Germline CDR1 MNHNY, CDR2 SVGAGI (reference sequence). The CDR3 loop is CASSYGTGWEETQYF. DNA for the CDR3: TGTGCCAGCAGTTATGGGACAGGGTGGGAAGAGACCCAGTACTTC.